This T cell receptor beta chain was documented in a study of Graves' ophthalmopathy and Graves' hyperthyroidism. TCR beta CDR3 regions were amplified from RNA transcripts. In the first round, RT-PCR was carried out with HTBI primers, and a multiplex PCR formed the second round. TCRdb re-analysed the multiplex PCR reads in MiXCR, keeping a single row per CDR3 protein. The sample has fewer than 400,000 distinct CDR3 sequences; approximately 20% are singletons. Germline loops: CDR1 SGHTA, CDR2 FQGNSA. This CDR3 has 14 residues. Trimming removed 6 bases from V and 1 base from J, with 12 bases in between. This clonotype was recorded many times.

The gene calls are TRBV7-2 and TRBJ1-1; D call uncertain. Material: peripheral blood. The TCR comes from a woman between 18 and 29 years old with Graves' ophthalmopathy. CDR3 protein: CASRLGWGNTEAFF. The CDR3 nucleotides read TGTGCCAGCAGACTAGGATGGGGGAACACTGAAGCTTTCTTT.